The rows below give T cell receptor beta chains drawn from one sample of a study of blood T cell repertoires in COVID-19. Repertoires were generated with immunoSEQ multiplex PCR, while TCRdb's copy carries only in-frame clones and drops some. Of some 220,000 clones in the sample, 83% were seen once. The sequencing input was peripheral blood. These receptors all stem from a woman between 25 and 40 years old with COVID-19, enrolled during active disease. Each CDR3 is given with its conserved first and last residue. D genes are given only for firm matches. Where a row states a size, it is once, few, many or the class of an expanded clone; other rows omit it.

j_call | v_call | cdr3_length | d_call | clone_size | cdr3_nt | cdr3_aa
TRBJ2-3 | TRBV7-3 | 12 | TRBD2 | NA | TGTGCCAGCAGCTCCGGGGGGGATACGCAGTATTTT | CASSSGGDTQYF
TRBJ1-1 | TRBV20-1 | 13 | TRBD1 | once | TGCAGTGCTAGTGGACAGGCGAACACTGAAGCTTTCTTT | CSASGQANTEAFF
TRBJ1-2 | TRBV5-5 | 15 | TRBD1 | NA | TGTGCCAGCAGCCCCGGGACAGGGGCTGTCTATGGCTACACCTTC | CASSPGTGAVYGYTF
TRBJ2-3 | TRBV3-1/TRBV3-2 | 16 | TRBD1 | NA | TGTGCCAGCAGCCTGCCCTCAGGACAGGGAGTAGATACGCAGTATTTT | CASSLPSGQGVDTQYF
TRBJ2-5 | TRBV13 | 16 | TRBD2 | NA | TGTGCCAGCAGCTTAGGTTCTAGCGGGGGTGAAAAGACCCAGTACTTC | CASSLGSSGGEKTQYF
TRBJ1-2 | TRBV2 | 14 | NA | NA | TGTGCCAGCACCCGGAACAGGGTTAACTATGGCTACACCTTC | CASTRNRVNYGYTF
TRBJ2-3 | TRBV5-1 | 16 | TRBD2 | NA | TGCGCCAGCAGCTTGAGACGGGGGGGCCATGGAGATACGCAGTATTTT | CASSLRRGGHGDTQYF
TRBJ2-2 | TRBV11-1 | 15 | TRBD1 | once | TGTGCCAGCAGCTTCGGACAGGTCAGCACCGGGGAGCTGTTTTTT | CASSFGQVSTGELFF
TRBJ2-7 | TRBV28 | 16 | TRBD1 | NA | TGTGCCAGCAGTTTTTTCGGGCGCAGGGGGCTTCACGAGCAGTACTTC | CASSFFGRRGLHEQYF
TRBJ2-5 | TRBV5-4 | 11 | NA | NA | TGTGCCAGCAGCTCGACTGGGACCCAGTACTTC | CASSSTGTQYF
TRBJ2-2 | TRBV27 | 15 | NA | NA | TGTGCCAGCAGTTTTTTGGGAGCGAACACCGGGGAGCTGTTTTTT | CASSFLGANTGELFF
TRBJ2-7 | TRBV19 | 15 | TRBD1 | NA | TGTGCCAGTAGACCAAGGACAGGTGCCTCCTACGAGCAGTACTTC | CASRPRTGASYEQYF
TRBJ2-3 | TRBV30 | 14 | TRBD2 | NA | TGTGCCTGGAGGTCTGCGGGAGTATCGGATACGCAGTATTTT | CAWRSAGVSDTQYF
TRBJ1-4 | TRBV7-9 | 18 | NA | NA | TGTGCCAGCAGCTTAGTCCTTCCGGGGGGGATTAAGAATGAAAAACTGTTTTTT | CASSLVLPGGIKNEKLFF
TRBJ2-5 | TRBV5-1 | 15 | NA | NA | TGCGCCAGCAGTTTACTTACAGGGTTCGAAGAGACCCAGTACTTC | CASSLLTGFEETQYF
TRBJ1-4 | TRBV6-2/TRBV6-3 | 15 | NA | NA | TGTGCCAGCAGTTTCGCCGGGTTACCTAATGAAAAACTGTTTTTT | CASSFAGLPNEKLFF
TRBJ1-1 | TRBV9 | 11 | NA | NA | TGTGCCAGCAGCGACGGCACTGAAGCTTTCTTT | CASSDGTEAFF
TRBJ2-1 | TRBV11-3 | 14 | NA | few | TGTGCCAGCAGCAGGAGCGGCTACCACAATGAGCAGTTCTTC | CASSRSGYHNEQFF
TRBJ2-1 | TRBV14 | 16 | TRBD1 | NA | TGTGCCAGCCAAGACTCCGGGACAGGGGGCTACAATGAGCAGTTCTTC | CASQDSGTGGYNEQFF
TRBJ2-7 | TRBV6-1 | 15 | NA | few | TGTGCCAGCAGTTCCCGGACGACGACCCCGGGGGAGCAGTACTTC | CASSSRTTTPGEQYF
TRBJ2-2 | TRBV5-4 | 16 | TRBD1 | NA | TGTGCCAGCAGGACAGGGGCGACAGAAAACACCGGGGAGCTGTTTTTT | CASRTGATENTGELFF
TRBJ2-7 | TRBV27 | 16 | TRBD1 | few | TGTGCCAGCAGTTTAGCCCCCGGGACAGGTACATACGAGCAGTACTTC | CASSLAPGTGTYEQYF
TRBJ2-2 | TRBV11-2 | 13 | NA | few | TGTGCCAGCAGCTCTAGTAACACCGGGGAGCTGTTTTTT | CASSSSNTGELFF
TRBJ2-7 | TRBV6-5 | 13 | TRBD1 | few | TGTGCCAGCAGGGGACAGATTGACTACGAGCAGTACTTC | CASRGQIDYEQYF
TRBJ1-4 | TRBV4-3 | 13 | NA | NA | TGCGCCAGCAGCCAAGATCTAAGAGAAAAACTGTTTTTT | CASSQDLREKLFF
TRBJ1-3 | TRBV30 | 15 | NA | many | TGTGCCTGGAGTGCGTCGGGGAGCTCTGGAAACACCATATATTTT | CAWSASGSSGNTIYF
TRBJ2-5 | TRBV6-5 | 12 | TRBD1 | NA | TGTGCCAGCAGTACAGGGGGAGAGACCCAGTACTTC | CASSTGGETQYF
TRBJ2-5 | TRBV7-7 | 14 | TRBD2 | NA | TGTGCCAGCAGCTTGTTGACGGGAGGAGAGACCCAGTACTTC | CASSLLTGGETQYF
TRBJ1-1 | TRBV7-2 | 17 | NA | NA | TGTGCCAGCAGCTTGTTGGGCGGAGGGGTCCTTAACACTGAAGCTTTCTTT | CASSLLGGGVLNTEAFF